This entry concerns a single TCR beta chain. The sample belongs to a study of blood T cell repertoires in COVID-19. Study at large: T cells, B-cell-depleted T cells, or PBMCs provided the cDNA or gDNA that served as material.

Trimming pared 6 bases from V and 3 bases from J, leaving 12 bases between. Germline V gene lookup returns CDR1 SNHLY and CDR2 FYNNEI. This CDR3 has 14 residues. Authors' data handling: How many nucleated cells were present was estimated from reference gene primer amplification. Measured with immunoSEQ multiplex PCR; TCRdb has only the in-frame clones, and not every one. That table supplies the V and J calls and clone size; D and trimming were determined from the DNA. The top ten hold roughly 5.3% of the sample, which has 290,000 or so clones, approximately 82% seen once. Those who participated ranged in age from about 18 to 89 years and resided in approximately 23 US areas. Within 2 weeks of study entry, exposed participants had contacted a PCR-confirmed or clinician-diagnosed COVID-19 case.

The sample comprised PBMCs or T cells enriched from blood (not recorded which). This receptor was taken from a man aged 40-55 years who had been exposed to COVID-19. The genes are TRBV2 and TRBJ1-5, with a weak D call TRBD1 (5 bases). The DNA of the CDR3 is TGTGCCAGCAGCCTCGACAGATCCAATCAGCCCCAGCATTTT. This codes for CASSLDRSNQPQHF.